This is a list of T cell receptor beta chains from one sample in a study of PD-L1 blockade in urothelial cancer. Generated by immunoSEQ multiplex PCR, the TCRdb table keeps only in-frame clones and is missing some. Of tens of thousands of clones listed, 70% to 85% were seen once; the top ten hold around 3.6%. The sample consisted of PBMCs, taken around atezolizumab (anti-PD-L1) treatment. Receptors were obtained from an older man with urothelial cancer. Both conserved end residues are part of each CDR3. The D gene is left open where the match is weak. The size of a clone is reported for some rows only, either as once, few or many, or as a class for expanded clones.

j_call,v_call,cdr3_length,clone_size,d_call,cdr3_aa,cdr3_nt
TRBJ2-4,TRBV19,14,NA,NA,CASSMVDTRDIQYF,TGTGCCAGTAGTATGGTCGATACTAGGGACATTCAGTACTTC
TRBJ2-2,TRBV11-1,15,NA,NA,CASSLESRITGELFF,TGTGCCAGCAGCTTAGAGAGCAGGATCACCGGGGAGCTGTTTTTT
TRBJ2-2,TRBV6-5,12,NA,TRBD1,CASRTGTGELFF,TGTGCCAGCAGGACAGGGACCGGGGAGCTGTTTTTT
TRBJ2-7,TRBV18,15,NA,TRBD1,CASSPPSRQGHEQYF,TGTGCCAGCTCACCACCCTCACGACAGGGCCACGAGCAGTACTTC
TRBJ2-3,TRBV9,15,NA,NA,CASSVLGVDTDTQYF,TGTGCCAGCAGCGTTCTGGGAGTGGACACAGATACGCAGTATTTT
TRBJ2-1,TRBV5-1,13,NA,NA,CASSLGGGSEQFF,TGCGCCAGCAGCTTGGGAGGTGGGAGTGAGCAGTTCTTC
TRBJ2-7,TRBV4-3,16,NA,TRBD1,CASSQDLSRGTYEQYF,TGCGCCAGCAGCCAAGATCTGAGCAGGGGGACCTACGAGCAGTACTTC
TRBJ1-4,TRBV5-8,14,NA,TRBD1,CASSSRQGVSKLFF,TGTGCCAGCAGCTCCCGACAGGGTGTTTCAAAACTGTTTTTT
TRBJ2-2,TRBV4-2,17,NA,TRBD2,CASSQNSGGAHTGELFF,TGTGCCAGCAGCCAAAATAGCGGGGGGGCCCACACCGGGGAGCTGTTTTTT
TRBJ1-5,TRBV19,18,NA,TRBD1,CASSIWGTARGVHQPQHF,TGTGCCAGTAGTATTTGGGGGACAGCTAGGGGAGTCCATCAGCCCCAGCATTTT
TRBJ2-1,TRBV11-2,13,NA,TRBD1,CASSSNRDRRQFF,TGTGCCAGCAGCTCAAACCGGGACAGGAGACAGTTCTTC
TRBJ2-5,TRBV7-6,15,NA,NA,CASSLETGSEETQYF,TGTGCCAGCAGCTTAGAGACCGGGTCCGAAGAGACCCAGTACTTC
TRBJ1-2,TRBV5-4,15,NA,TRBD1,CASSFAGGALNGYTF,TGTGCCAGCAGCTTCGCAGGGGGCGCGTTGAACGGCTACACCTTC
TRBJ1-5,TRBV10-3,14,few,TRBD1,CASRDRNSNQPQHF,TGTGCCAGCCGGGACAGAAATAGCAATCAGCCCCAGCATTTT
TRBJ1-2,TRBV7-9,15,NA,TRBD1,CASSLQTGEESGYTF,TGTGCCAGCAGCTTACAAACAGGGGAAGAGTCTGGCTACACCTTC
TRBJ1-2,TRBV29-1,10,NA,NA,CSVEVDGYTF,TGCAGCGTTGAAGTCGATGGCTACACCTTC
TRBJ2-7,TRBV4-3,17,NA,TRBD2,CASSRNLAGGGSYEQYF,TGCGCCAGCAGCCGGAACCTAGCGGGGGGTGGGTCCTACGAGCAGTACTTC
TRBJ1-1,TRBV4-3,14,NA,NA,CASSQDAGDTEAFF,TGCGCCAGCAGCCAAGATGCAGGGGACACTGAAGCTTTCTTT
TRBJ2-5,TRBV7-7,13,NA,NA,CASSWDFQETQYF,TGTGCCAGCAGTTGGGACTTTCAAGAGACCCAGTACTTC
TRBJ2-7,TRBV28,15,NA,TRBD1,CASSFPGQGSHEQYF,TGTGCCAGCAGTTTCCCGGGACAGGGGAGCCACGAGCAGTACTTC
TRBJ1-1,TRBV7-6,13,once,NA,CASSFEGSTEAFF,TGTGCCAGCAGCTTTGAAGGGAGCACTGAAGCTTTCTTT
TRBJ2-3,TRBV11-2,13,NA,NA,CASSFARTDTQYF,TGTGCCAGCAGCTTCGCCAGAACAGATACGCAGTATTTT